This TCR beta chain comes out of a study of blood T cell repertoires in COVID-19. Turning to the study itself: Sources were T cells, B-cell-depleted T cells, or PBMCs; the material itself was cDNA or gDNA.

This CDR3 is built from 15 residues. V lost 3 bases to trimming and J lost 4 bases; unmatched junction nucleotides: 4. Germline V CDR1 and CDR2: MNHNY, SVGAGI (reference sequence). Methods used by the authors: Researchers report that nucleated cell counts were estimated from reference gene primer amplification. Clones were read by immunoSEQ multiplex PCR, and TCRdb kept only the in-frame ones, dropping some. D and trimming come from the DNA, and the V and J calls and clone size come from that table. Among tens of thousands of clones listed, 80% to 90% were seen once. The clonotype comes from a human donor in a cohort sampled during active COVID-19. The chain combines TRBV6-6 with TRBJ2-2; 8 bases are a match to TRBD1. Sequenced sample: peripheral blood. CDR3 residues: CASSYRTGSTGELFF. Here the CDR3 DNA reads TGTGCCAGCAGTTATAGGACAGGGAGCACCGGGGAGCTGTTTTTT.